The next 8 T cell receptor beta chains were all read from a single sample in a study of blood T cell repertoires in COVID-19. Profiled with immunoSEQ multiplex PCR; TCRdb holds only in-frame clones, not every one. The data hold roughly 95,000 clones, with roughly four fifths observed a single time. Specimen: peripheral blood. The receptor source for this set is a human donor in a cohort sampled during active COVID-19.

This chain joins TRBV15 and TRBJ2-5; 7 bases line up with TRBD1. The trim removed 0 bases at V and 5 bases at J, leaving 6 bases unmatched. Germline V gene sequence: CDR1 LNHNV, CDR2 YYDKDF (reference sequence). The CDR3 length is 15 residues. The chain's CDR3 is CATSRERTGGETQYF. The CDR3 nucleotides read TGTGCCACCAGCAGAGAGAGGACAGGCGGGGAGACCCAGTACTTC.

V is TRBV4-3 and J is TRBJ2-1; TRBD1 matches at 11 bases. From germline, CDR1 is LGHNA and CDR2 YSLEER. J lost 4 bases, V lost 0 bases, and 5 bases had no gene match. The CDR3 extends over 17 amino acids. In DNA form, the CDR3 reads TGCGCCAGCAGCCAAGATCGGACAGGGGGCCTTTACAATGAGCAGTTCTTC. Its protein product is CASSQDRTGGLYNEQFF.

This clone occurred a few times. V usage is TRBV28 and J usage is TRBJ2-1, with 7 bases lining up with TRBD1. The V and J ends lost 6 bases and 2 bases, in that order; junction bases with no gene match: 13. The V gene's germline CDR1 is MDHEN and CDR2 SYDVKM. This CDR3 is 17 amino acids long. CDR3 amino acids: CASRDRQGRGTYNEQFF. In DNA, the CDR3 is TGTGCCAGCAGGGATAGACAGGGAAGGGGGACCTACAATGAGCAGTTCTTC.

The genes are TRBV27 and TRBJ1-2; 9 bases align to TRBD1. The CDR3 runs to 15 residues. Germline V CDR1 and CDR2: MNHEY, SMNVEV (reference sequence). Trimming at V came to 3 bases and at J to 10 bases, leaving 12 bases not matched to a gene. CDR3 sequence: CASSLRDRAFMVYTF. The CDR3 DNA reads TGTGCCAGCAGTTTGCGGGACAGGGCCTTTATGGTCTACACCTTC.

The rearrangement uses TRBV2 and TRBJ1-4, with 8 positions matching TRBD1. CDR1 is SNHLY and CDR2 is FYNNEI in the germline V gene. V trimming: 5 bases; J trimming: 3 bases; junction bases outside the gene matches: 8. This CDR3 is built from 16 residues. The CDR3 reads CASSFQGADSNEKLFF. As DNA, the CDR3 is TGTGCCAGCAGTTTCCAGGGGGCGGATTCTAATGAAAAACTGTTTTTT. The full variable domain, with the rest looked up from reference TRBV2 and TRBJ1-4, is EPEVTQTPSHQVTQMGQEVILRCVPISNHLYFYWYRQILGQKVEFLVSFYNNEISEKSEIFDDQFSVERPDGSNFTLKIRSTKLEDSAMYFCASSFQGADSNEKLFFGSGTQLSVL.

The chain links TRBV4-3 to TRBJ2-5, with TRBD1 identical over 8 bases. Per the germline V gene, CDR1 is LGHNA and CDR2 is YSLEER. The CDR3 totals 16 residues. The V gene end was trimmed by 2 bases and the J gene end by 4 bases; junction bases not matched to a gene: 9. CDR3 residues: CASSQRQGRHAETQYF. The CDR3 DNA sequence: TGCGCCAGCAGCCAAAGACAGGGGAGACATGCAGAGACCCAGTACTTC.

This sequence joins TRBV7-6 and TRBJ2-1; the D is unclear. Trimming removed 6 bases from V and 3 bases from J, with 18 bases in between. The CDR3 sequence is 16 residues long. Germline assignment: CDR1 SGHVS and CDR2 FNYEAQ. The CDR3 bases are TGTGCCAGCAGAAAATCTGACTCTCCCGTCTACAATGAGCAGTTCTTC. It translates to CASRKSDSPVYNEQFF.

The V and J genes are TRBV7-8 and TRBJ1-5; 7 bases line up with TRBD1. Germline V gives CDR1 SGHVS, CDR2 FQNEAQ. Trimming cost V 6 bases and J 9 bases; bases outside gene matches: 17. CDR3 length: 16 residues. The CDR3 is CASSSNAGTAMGPQHF. CDR3 bases: TGTGCCAGCAGTTCAAACGCCGGGACAGCCATGGGGCCCCAGCATTTT.